Detailed here is one T cell receptor (beta chain). These data originate in a study of T cell responses to AZD1222 COVID-19 vaccine. With V trimmed by 1 base and J by 6 bases, 19 bases remained unmatched. Germline V gene data show CDR1 as PRHDT and CDR2 as FYEKMQ (reference sequence). The CDR3 covers 21 residues. Clones were read by immunoSEQ multiplex PCR, and TCRdb kept only the in-frame ones, dropping some. The data show about 99,000 clones, around nine tenths seen once. Sequenced material: peripheral blood, taken on day 0 of AZD1222 vaccination. The chain carries TRBV13 and TRBJ2-1, with 12 nucleotides matching TRBD2. The clonotype comes from an adult in good health. CDR3: CASSLAFSLAGGPGFVNEQFF. The CDR3 coding sequence is TGTGCCAGCAGCTTAGCCTTCTCCCTAGCGGGGGGGCCGGGATTTGTCAATGAGCAGTTCTTC.